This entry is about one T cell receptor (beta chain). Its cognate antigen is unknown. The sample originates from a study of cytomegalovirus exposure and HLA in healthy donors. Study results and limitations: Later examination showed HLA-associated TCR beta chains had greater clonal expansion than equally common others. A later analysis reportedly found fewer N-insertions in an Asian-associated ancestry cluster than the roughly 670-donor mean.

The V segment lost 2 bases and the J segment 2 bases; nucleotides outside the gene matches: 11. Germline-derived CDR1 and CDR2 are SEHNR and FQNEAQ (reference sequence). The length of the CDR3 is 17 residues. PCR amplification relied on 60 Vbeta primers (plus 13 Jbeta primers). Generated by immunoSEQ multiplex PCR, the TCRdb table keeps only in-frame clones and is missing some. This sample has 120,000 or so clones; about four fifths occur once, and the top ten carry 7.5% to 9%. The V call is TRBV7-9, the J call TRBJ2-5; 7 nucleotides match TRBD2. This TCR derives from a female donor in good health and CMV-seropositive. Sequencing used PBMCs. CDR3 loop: CASSLSASGTTQETQYF. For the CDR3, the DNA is TGTGCCAGCAGCTTATCCGCGTCCGGGACTACTCAAGAGACCCAGTACTTC. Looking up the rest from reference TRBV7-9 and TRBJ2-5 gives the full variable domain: DTGVSQNPRHKITKRGQNVTFRCDPISEHNRLYWYRQTLGQGPEFLTYFQNEAQLEKSRLLSDRFSAERPKGSFSTLEIQRTEQGDSAMYLCASSLSASGTTQETQYFGPGTRLLVL.